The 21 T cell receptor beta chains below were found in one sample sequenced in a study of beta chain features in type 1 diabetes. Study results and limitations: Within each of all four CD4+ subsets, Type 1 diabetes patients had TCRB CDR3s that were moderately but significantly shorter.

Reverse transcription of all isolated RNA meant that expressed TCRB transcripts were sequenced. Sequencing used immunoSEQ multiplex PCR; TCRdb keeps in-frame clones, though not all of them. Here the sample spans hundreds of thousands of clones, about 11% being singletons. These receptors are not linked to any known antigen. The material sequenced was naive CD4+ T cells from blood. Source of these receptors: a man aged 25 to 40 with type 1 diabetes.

The CDR3: CASSYSLSTDTQYF. The CDR3 DNA is TGTGCCAGCAGTTACTCACTTAGCACAGATACGCAGTATTTT. The chain is built from TRBV6-6 and TRBJ2-3; unclear D gene. The CDR3 loop spans 14 amino acids. Trimming cost V 0 bases and J 0 bases, with 4 bases left between them. Germline CDR1 MNHNY, CDR2 SVGAGI (reference sequence).

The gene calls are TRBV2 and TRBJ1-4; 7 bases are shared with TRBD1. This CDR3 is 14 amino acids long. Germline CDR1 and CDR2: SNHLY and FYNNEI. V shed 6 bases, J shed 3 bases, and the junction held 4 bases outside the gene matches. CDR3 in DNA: TGTGCCAGCAGGGGACAGAGATCTAATGAAAAACTGTTTTTT. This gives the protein CASRGQRSNEKLFF.

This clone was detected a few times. The CDR3 protein is CASTSWGGDYGYTF. CDR3 bases: TGTGCCAGTACCAGCTGGGGAGGAGACTATGGCTACACCTTC. The chain combines TRBV19 with TRBJ1-2; D not resolved. V was trimmed by 7 bases and J by 3 bases, leaving 15 bases between them. Germline V CDR1 and CDR2: LNHDA, SQIVND (reference sequence). The CDR3 is 14 residues long.

CDR3 in amino acids: CASSVPTDSSQSYNEQFF. DNA of the CDR3: TGTGCCAGCAGTGTTCCGACGGACTCATCCCAATCTTACAATGAGCAGTTCTTC. The chain joins TRBV6-1 to TRBJ2-1; the D gene is possibly TRBD2 (5 bases). The CDR3 is 18 residues long. Germline CDR1 is MNHNS and CDR2 is SASEGT. With 4 bases removed from V and 4 bases from J, the gap between germline ends came to 23 bases.

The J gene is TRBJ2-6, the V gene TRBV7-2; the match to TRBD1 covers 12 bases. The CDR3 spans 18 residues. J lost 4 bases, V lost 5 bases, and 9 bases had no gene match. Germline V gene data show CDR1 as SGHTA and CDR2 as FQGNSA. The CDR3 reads CASSLPGQGANGANVLTF. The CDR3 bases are TGTGCCAGCAGCCTACCGGGACAGGGGGCTAACGGGGCCAACGTCCTGACTTTC.

CDR3 loop: CASSSKPRGETQYF. CDR3 DNA sequence: TGTGCCAGCAGCTCGAAACCCAGGGGAGAGACCCAGTACTTC. The J gene is TRBJ2-5, the V gene TRBV7-2, with TRBD1 as a possible D gene (6 bases). Deletions cut 4 bases from V and 4 bases from J, with 13 bases between. CDR1 SGHTA and CDR2 FQGNSA come from the germline V gene. This CDR3 spans 14 amino acids.

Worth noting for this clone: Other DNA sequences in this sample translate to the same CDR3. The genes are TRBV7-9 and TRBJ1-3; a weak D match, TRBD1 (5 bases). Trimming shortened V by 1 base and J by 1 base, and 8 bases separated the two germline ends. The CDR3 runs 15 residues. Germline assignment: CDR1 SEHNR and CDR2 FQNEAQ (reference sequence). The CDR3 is CASSLEPGSGNTIYF. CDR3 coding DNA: TGTGCCAGCAGCTTAGAGCCAGGGTCTGGAAACACCATATATTTT. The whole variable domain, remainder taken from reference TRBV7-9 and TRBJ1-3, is DTGVSQNPRHKITKRGQNVTFRCDPISEHNRLYWYRQTLGQGPEFLTYFQNEAQLEKSRLLSDRFSAERPKGSFSTLEIQRTEQGDSAMYLCASSLEPGSGNTIYFGEGSWLTVV.

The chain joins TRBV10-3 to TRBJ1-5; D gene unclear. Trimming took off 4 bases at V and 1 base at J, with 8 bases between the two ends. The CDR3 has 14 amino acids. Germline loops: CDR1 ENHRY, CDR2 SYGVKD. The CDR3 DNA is TGTGCCATCAGTGGAGGTGGCAGCAATCAGCCCCAGCATTTT. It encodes CAISGGGSNQPQHF.

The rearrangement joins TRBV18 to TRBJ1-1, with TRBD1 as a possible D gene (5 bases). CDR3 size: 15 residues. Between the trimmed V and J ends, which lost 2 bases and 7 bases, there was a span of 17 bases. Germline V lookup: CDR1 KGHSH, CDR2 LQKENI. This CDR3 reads CASSPELGAWDEAFF. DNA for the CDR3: TGTGCCAGCTCACCAGAATTAGGGGCCTGGGATGAAGCTTTCTTT.

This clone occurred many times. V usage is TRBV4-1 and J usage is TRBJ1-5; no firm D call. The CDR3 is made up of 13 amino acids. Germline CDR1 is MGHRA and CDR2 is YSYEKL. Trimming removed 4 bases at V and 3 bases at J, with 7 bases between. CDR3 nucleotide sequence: TGCGCCAGCAGCCCTAGCATCAATCAGCCCCAGCATTTT. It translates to CASSPSINQPQHF.

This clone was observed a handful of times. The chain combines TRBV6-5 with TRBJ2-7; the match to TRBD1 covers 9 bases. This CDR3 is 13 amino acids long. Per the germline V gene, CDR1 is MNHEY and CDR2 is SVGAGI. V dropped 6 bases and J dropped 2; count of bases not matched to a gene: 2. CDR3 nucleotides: TGTGCCAGCAGCCGGGACAGGGCCTACGAGCAGTACTTC. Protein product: CASSRDRAYEQYF.

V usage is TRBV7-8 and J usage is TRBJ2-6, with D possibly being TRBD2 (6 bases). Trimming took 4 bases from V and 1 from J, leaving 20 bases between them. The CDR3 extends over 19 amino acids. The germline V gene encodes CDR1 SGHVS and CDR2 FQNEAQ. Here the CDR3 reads CASSSARAAGGSGANVLTF. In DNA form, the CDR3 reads TGTGCCAGCAGCTCAGCGAGGGCAGCTGGGGGGTCTGGGGCCAACGTCCTGACTTTC. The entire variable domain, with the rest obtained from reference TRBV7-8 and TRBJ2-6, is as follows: GAGVSQSPRYKVAKRGQDVALRCDPISGHVSLFWYQQALGQGPEFLTYFQNEAQLDKSGLPSDRFFAERPEGSVSTLKIQRTQQEDSAVYLCASSSARAAGGSGANVLTFGAGSRLTVL.

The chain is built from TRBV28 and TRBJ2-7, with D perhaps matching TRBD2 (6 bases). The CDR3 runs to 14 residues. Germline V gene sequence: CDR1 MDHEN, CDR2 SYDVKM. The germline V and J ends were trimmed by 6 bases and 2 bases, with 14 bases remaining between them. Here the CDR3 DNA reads TGTGCCAGCAGCTCCGCGGGGTCCCCCTACGAGCAGTACTTC. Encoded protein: CASSSAGSPYEQYF. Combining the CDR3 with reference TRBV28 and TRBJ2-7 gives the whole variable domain DVKVTQSSRYLVKRTGEKVFLECVQDMDHENMFWYRQDPGLGLRLIYFSYDVKMKEKGDIPEGYSVSREKKERFSLILESASTNQTSMYLCASSSAGSPYEQYFGPGTRLTVT.

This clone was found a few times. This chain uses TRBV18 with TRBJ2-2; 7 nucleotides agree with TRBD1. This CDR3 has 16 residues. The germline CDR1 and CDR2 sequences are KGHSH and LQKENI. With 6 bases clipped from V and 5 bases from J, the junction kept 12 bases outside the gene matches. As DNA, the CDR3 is TGTGCCAGCTCGATGTATGAGGGACAGCTAACCGGGGAGCTGTTTTTT. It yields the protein CASSMYEGQLTGELFF.

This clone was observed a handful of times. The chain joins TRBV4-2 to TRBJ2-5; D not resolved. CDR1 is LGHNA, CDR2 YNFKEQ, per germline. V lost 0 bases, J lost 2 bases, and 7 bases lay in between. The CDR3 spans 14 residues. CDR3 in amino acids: CASSQELQQETQYF. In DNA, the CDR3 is TGTGCCAGCAGCCAAGAGTTGCAGCAAGAGACCCAGTACTTC.

The CDR3 coding sequence is TGTGCCAGCAGTCGGCAGGAGGGCAATCAGCCCCAGCATTTT. Translation: CASSRQEGNQPQHF. The V call is TRBV9, the J call TRBJ1-5, with D unclear. V was clipped by 5 bases and J by 2 bases, with 11 bases between them. CDR1 is SGDLS, CDR2 YYNGEE, per germline. The length of the CDR3 is 14 residues.

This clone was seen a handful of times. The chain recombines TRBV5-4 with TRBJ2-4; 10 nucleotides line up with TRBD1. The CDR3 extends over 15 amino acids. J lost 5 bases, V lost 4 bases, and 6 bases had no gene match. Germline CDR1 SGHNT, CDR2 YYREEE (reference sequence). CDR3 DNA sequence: TGTGCCAGCAGCCGGTACGGGACAGGGGAAAACATTCAGTACTTC. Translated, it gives CASSRYGTGENIQYF.

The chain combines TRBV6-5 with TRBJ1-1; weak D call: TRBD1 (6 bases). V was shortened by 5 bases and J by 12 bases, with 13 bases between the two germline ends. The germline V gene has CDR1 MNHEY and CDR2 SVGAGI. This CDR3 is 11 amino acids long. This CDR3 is CASSTGRGSFF. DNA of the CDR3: TGTGCCAGCAGTACCGGGAGGGGGTCTTTCTTT.

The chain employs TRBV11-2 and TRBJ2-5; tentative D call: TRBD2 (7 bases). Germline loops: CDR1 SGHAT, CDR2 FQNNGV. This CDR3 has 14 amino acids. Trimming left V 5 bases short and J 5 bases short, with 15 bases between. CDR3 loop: CASSRGGFGETQYF. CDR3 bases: TGTGCCAGCAGCAGGGGGGGGTTTGGGGAGACCCAGTACTTC.

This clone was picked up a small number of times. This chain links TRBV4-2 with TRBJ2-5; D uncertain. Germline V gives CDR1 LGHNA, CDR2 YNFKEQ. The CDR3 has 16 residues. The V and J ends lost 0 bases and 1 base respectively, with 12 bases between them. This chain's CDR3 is CASSQETFYGQETQYF. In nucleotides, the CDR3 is TGTGCCAGCAGCCAAGAAACTTTCTACGGCCAAGAGACCCAGTACTTC.

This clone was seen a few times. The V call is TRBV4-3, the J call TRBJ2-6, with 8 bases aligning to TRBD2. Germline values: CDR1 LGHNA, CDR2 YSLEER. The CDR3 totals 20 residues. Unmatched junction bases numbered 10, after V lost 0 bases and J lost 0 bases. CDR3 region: CASSQDLLNGGASGANVLTF. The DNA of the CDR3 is TGCGCCAGCAGCCAAGATCTGTTAAACGGGGGGGCCTCTGGGGCCAACGTCCTGACTTTC.